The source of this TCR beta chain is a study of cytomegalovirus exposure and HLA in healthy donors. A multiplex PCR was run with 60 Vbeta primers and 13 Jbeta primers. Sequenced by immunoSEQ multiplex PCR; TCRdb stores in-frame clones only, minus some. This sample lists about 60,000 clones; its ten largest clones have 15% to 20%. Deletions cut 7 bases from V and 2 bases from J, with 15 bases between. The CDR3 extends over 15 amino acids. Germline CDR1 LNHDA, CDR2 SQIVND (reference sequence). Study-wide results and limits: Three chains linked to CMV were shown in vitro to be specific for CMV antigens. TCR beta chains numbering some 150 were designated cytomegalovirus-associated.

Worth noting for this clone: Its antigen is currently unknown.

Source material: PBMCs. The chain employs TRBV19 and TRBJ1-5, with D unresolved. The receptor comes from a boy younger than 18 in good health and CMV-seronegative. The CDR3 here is CASITRSDGNQPQHF. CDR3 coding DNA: TGTGCCAGTATAACGAGGTCTGACGGCAATCAGCCCCAGCATTTT. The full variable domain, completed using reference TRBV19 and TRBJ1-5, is DGGITQSPKYLFRKEGQNVTLSCEQNLNHDAMYWYRQDPGQGLRLIYYSQIVNDFQKGDIAEGYSVSREKKESFPLTVTSAQKNPTAFYLCASITRSDGNQPQHFGDGTRLSIL.